Below, 23 T cell receptor beta chains from the same sample are listed, as sequenced in a study of shared clonotypes between healthy human individuals. Using immunoSEQ multiplex PCR, the repertoire was profiled, and TCRdb retains in-frame clones only, with some absent. The data show 2 million to 2.5 million clones, around 93% seen once. Material: naive CD4+ T cells from PBMCs. Noted subset: CD45RA+ positively selected. The source of these receptors is a man younger than 35 in good health. Some clones in this sample may be carry-over from other donors' samples.

J is TRBJ2-7 and V is TRBV5-1, with D possibly being TRBD2 (6 bases). The CDR3 covers 15 residues. With 6 bases removed from V and 0 bases from J, the gap between germline ends came to 16 bases. CDR1 is SGHRS and CDR2 is YFSETQ in the germline V gene. Here the CDR3 reads CASNSAAGTSYEQYF. The DNA of the CDR3 is TGCGCCAGCAACTCTGCGGCGGGGACCTCCTACGAGCAGTACTTC.

Remarks on this clone: Distinct nucleotide sequences in the sample also encode this CDR3. The chain carries TRBV5-1 and TRBJ2-1, with unresolved D. Trimming took 0 bases from V and 0 from J, leaving 7 bases between them. CDR3 length: 15 amino acids. Per the germline V gene, CDR1 is SGHRS and CDR2 is YFSETQ. This chain's CDR3 is CASSLASSSYNEQFF. The CDR3 region has the DNA TGCGCCAGCAGCTTGGCGAGTAGCTCCTACAATGAGCAGTTCTTC.

J is TRBJ2-2 and V is TRBV7-2; a possible D gene is TRBD2 (6 bases). The CDR3 sequence is 16 residues long. The V gene lost 5 bases and the J gene lost 2 bases, with 15 bases spanning the gap. From germline, CDR1 is SGHTA and CDR2 FQGNSA. CDR3 amino acids: CASSPPGSGNTGELFF. CDR3 DNA: TGTGCCAGCAGCCCCCCCGGTAGCGGAAACACCGGGGAGCTGTTTTTT.

The J gene is TRBJ2-7, the V gene TRBV5-4, with D perhaps TRBD2 (5 bases). V shed 2 bases and J shed 2 bases, with 14 bases lying between them. The germline V gene has CDR1 SGHNT and CDR2 YYREEE (reference sequence). This CDR3 spans 15 amino acids. The CDR3, as DNA: TGTGCCAGCAGCTTAATCGGGGAGTCGCCCTACGAGCAGTACTTC. Protein sequence: CASSLIGESPYEQYF.

The chain couples TRBV6-1 to TRBJ2-5; a possible D gene is TRBD2 (6 bases). This CDR3 spans 15 amino acids. Germline V gene sequence: CDR1 MNHNS, CDR2 SASEGT. V dropped 0 bases and J dropped 5 bases, with 13 bases sitting between them. CDR3 in DNA: TGTGCCAGCAGTGAAGCGTCGCGGGGCTTCGAGACCCAGTACTTC. This encodes CASSEASRGFETQYF.

The CDR3 DNA follows: TGTGCCAGTAGTACAAGAAGGACTAGCGGGAGGTCCCACACCGGGGAGCTGTTTTTT. Amino acids: CASSTRRTSGRSHTGELFF. The J gene is TRBJ2-2, the V gene TRBV19, with 14 bases identical to TRBD2. With V trimmed by 4 bases and J by 3 bases, 10 bases remained unmatched. CDR1 is LNHDA and CDR2 is SQIVND in the germline V gene (reference sequence). The CDR3 consists of 19 residues.

This clone appeared once. The sample carries other DNA sequences with the same CDR3. V is TRBV11-3 and J is TRBJ2-7, with a possible D match to TRBD1 (5 bases). CDR3 length: 12 residues. Germline CDR1 is SGHNT and CDR2 is YENEEA. The germline V and J ends were trimmed by 5 bases and 0 bases, with 5 bases remaining between them. CDR3 in DNA: TGTGCCAGCAGCCAGGGCTCCTACGAGCAGTACTTC. It is translated as CASSQGSYEQYF.

The chain has TRBV10-3 and TRBJ1-1; possibly TRBD1 for D (5 bases). CDR3 size: 17 residues. CDR1 and CDR2 from the germline V gene are ENHRY and SYGVKD. The V end lost 0 bases, the J end lost 0 bases, and 14 bases lay between the germline ends. The DNA of the CDR3 is TGTGCCATCAGTGAGTCTCGCGGCGCAGGGTTGAACACTGAAGCTTTCTTT. Amino acid sequence: CAISESRGAGLNTEAFF.

The chain uses TRBV2 and TRBJ2-7; TRBD2 matches at 7 bases. V lost 4 bases, J lost 1 base, and 7 bases stayed unmatched. Germline V gene data show CDR1 as SNHLY and CDR2 as FYNNEI. The CDR3 is made up of 15 amino acids. The CDR3 protein is CASSGPTSRSYEQYF. As DNA, the CDR3 is TGTGCCAGCAGTGGACCGACTAGCCGATCCTACGAGCAGTACTTC.

This clone was seen only once. V usage is TRBV4-1 and J usage is TRBJ2-1; possibly TRBD2 for D (5 bases). The V end lost 3 bases, the J end lost 6 bases, and 15 bases lay between the germline ends. The CDR3 sequence is 15 residues long. Germline CDR1 MGHRA, CDR2 YSYEKL. In DNA form, the CDR3 reads TGCGCCAGCAGCCAGGTTTCTGGACTCACCAATGAGCAGTTCTTC. The encoded protein is CASSQVSGLTNEQFF.

The chain couples TRBV5-1 to TRBJ1-4, with D perhaps TRBD1 (5 bases). V was cut by 3 bases and J by 4 bases, with 10 bases left in between. This CDR3 contains 14 residues. Germline CDR1 and CDR2: SGHRS and YFSETQ. CDR3 sequence reads: CASSSTALNEKLFF. The CDR3 DNA sequence: TGCGCCAGCAGCTCGACAGCCCTTAATGAAAAACTGTTTTTT.

The chain links TRBV5-1 to TRBJ2-7; TRBD1 might be the D (6 bases). With 4 bases removed from V and 3 bases from J, the gap between germline ends came to 11 bases. This CDR3 has 13 amino acids. Germline CDR1 SGHRS, CDR2 YFSETQ. CDR3 protein: CASSEGHNYEQYF. DNA for the CDR3: TGCGCCAGCAGCGAGGGACACAACTACGAGCAGTACTTC.

CDR3 sequence reads: CASSTDGGAGDTQYF. DNA for the CDR3: TGTGCCAGCAGCACCGACGGCGGGGCGGGAGATACGCAGTATTTT. V and J are TRBV7-3 and TRBJ2-3, with a possible D match to TRBD2 (6 bases). Germline values: CDR1 SGHTA, CDR2 FQGTGA. V lost 5 bases to trimming and J lost 5 bases, with 17 bases between them. This CDR3 comprises 15 residues.

Worth noting for this clone: Other DNA sequences within the sample encode an identical CDR3. This sequence joins TRBV6-5 and TRBJ1-3; D not resolved. With 5 bases removed from V and 4 bases from J, the gap between germline ends came to 9 bases. The CDR3 contains 13 residues. Germline-derived CDR1 and CDR2 are MNHEY and SVGAGI. CDR3 residues: CASSTPGGNTIYF. The CDR3 coding sequence is TGTGCCAGCAGTACCCCCGGGGGAAACACCATATATTTT.

This clone was seen only once. The J gene is TRBJ1-5, the V gene TRBV7-9, with 11 bases that match TRBD1. The CDR3 covers 15 residues. From germline, CDR1 is SEHNR and CDR2 FQNEAQ (reference sequence). J lost 5 bases, V lost 3 bases, and 3 bases had no gene match. The DNA of the CDR3 is TGTGCCAGCAGCTTCTGGGACAGGGGGGATCAGCCCCAGCATTTT. Protein: CASSFWDRGDQPQHF. Supplemented by reference TRBV7-9 and TRBJ1-5, the full variable domain reads DTGVSQNPRHKITKRGQNVTFRCDPISEHNRLYWYRQTLGQGPEFLTYFQNEAQLEKSRLLSDRFSAERPKGSFSTLEIQRTEQGDSAMYLCASSFWDRGDQPQHFGDGTRLSIL.

The chain recombines TRBV28 with TRBJ1-5; TRBD1 aligns across 7 bases. V shed 5 bases, J shed 4 bases, and the junction held 8 bases outside the gene matches. This CDR3 is 15 amino acids long. Germline V gives CDR1 MDHEN, CDR2 SYDVKM. As DNA, the CDR3 is TGTGCCAGCAGTCTCCGACAGGGAGGAAATCAGCCCCAGCATTTT. Its translation is CASSLRQGGNQPQHF.

This sequence joins TRBV11-2 and TRBJ2-3; maybe TRBD2 (5 bases). V gave up 7 bases and J gave up 3 bases, with 20 bases separating them. Germline V CDR1 and CDR2: SGHAT, FQNNGV. The CDR3 length is 16 residues. DNA for the CDR3: TGTGCCAGCACCCAACTCTTAGGAGCGGCAACAGATACGCAGTATTTT. Protein product: CASTQLLGAATDTQYF.

The V call is TRBV27, the J call TRBJ2-7; no definite D call. Per germline, CDR1 MNHEY and CDR2 SMNVEV (reference sequence). Between the trimmed V and J ends, which lost 5 bases and 8 bases, there was a span of 22 bases. The CDR3 is 15 residues long. The CDR3 region is CASSPESRTRFQQYF. CDR3 nucleotide sequence: TGTGCCAGCAGTCCAGAGTCCCGGACCCGGTTTCAGCAGTACTTC.

This chain links TRBV4-1 with TRBJ2-7; D is unresolved. The CDR3 is 15 amino acids. V lost 8 bases, J lost 3 bases, and 20 bases lay in between. Germline loops: CDR1 MGHRA, CDR2 YSYEKL. CDR3 residues: CASQPAQMSGYEQYF. The CDR3 coding sequence is TGCGCCAGCCAACCAGCTCAGATGTCGGGCTACGAGCAGTACTTC.

The chain carries TRBV19 and TRBJ2-4; the D is unclear. CDR1 LNHDA and CDR2 SQIVND come from the germline V gene (reference sequence). The CDR3 sequence is 12 residues long. Deletions cut 3 bases from V and 7 bases from J, with 7 bases between. The CDR3 coding sequence is TGTGCCAGTAGTATGACGGAGAACATTCAGTACTTC. Translated, it gives CASSMTENIQYF.

V is TRBV2 and J is TRBJ2-1, with D maybe TRBD2 (7 bases). Per germline, CDR1 SNHLY and CDR2 FYNNEI. CDR3 length: 13 residues. Trimming stripped 0 bases from V and 9 bases from J, with 9 bases between. CDR3 residues: CASSEAGGGEQFF. The CDR3 nucleotides are TGTGCCAGCAGTGAAGCAGGGGGGGGTGAGCAGTTCTTC.

The CDR3 DNA follows: TGTGCCAGCAGCTTGGGGTACTACGAGCAGTACTTC. This translates into CASSLGYYEQYF. The V and J genes are TRBV5-6 and TRBJ2-7; D is ambiguous. Germline CDR1 is SGHDT and CDR2 is YYEEEE. There are 12 residues in the CDR3. V was clipped by 0 bases and J by 3 bases, with 4 bases between them.

On this clone: This sample includes further DNA sequences coding for the same CDR3. The rearrangement joins TRBV5-1 to TRBJ2-2; 8 bases are shared with TRBD1. Germline lookup yields CDR1 SGHRS and CDR2 YFSETQ. J gave up 1 base and V 5 bases, and 1 base lay outside the gene matches. The CDR3 runs to 14 residues. The CDR3 DNA reads as TGCGCCAGCAGGGGGACAGGGAACACCGGGGAGCTGTTTTTT. Translation: CASRGTGNTGELFF.